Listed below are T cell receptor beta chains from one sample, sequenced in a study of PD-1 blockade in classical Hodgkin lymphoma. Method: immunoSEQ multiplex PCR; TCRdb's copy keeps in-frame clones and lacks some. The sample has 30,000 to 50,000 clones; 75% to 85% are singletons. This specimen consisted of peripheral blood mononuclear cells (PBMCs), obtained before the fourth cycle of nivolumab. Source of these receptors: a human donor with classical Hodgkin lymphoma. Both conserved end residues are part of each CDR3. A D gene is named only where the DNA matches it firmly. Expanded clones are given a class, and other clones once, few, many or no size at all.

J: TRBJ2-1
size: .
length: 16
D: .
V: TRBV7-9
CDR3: CASSFEGHGSYNEQFF
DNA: TGTGCCAGCAGCTTCGAGGGCCACGGGTCCTACAATGAGCAGTTCTTC

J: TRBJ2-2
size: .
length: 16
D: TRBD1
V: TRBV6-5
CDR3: CASSSEAGGASQGLFF
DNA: TGTGCCAGCAGTTCAGAGGCAGGGGGCGCGTCTCAGGGGCTGTTTTTT

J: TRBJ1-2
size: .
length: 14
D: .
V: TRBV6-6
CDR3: CASSSLGVNYGYTF
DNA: TGTGCCAGCAGTTCCCTCGGCGTTAACTATGGCTACACCTTC

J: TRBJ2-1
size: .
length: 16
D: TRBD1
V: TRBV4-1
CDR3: CASSQGLGQGLGEQFF
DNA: TGCGCCAGCAGCCAAGGTCTCGGACAGGGGCTTGGTGAGCAGTTCTTC

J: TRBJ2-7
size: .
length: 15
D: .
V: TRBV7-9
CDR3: CASSFGRRLDYEQYF
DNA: TGTGCCAGCAGCTTCGGACGGAGGCTAGACTACGAGCAGTACTTC

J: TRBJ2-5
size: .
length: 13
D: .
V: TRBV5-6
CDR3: CASSFEEQETQYF
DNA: TGTGCCAGCAGCTTTGAAGAGCAAGAGACCCAGTACTTC

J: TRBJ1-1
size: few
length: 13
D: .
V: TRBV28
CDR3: CASSILGWTEAFF
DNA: TGTGCCAGCAGCATTTTAGGGTGGACTGAAGCTTTCTTT

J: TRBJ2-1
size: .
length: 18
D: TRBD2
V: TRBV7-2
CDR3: CASSLKGSGGPSDNEQFF
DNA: TGTGCCAGCAGCTTAAAGGGTAGCGGGGGGCCCTCGGACAATGAGCAGTTCTTC

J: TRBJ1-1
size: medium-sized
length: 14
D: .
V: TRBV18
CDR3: CASSPQRLGTEAFF
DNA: TGTGCCAGCTCACCACAAAGGTTGGGCACTGAAGCTTTCTTT

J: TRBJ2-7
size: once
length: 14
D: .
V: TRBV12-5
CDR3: CASGQSRGKYEQYF
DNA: TGTGCTAGTGGCCAATCCCGGGGAAAATACGAGCAGTACTTC

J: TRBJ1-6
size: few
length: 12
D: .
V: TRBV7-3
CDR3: CASSRPNSPLHF
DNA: TGTGCCAGCAGCCGACCGAATTCACCCCTCCACTTT

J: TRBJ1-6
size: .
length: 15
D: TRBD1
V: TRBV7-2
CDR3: CASSQGTGQYSPLHF
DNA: TGTGCCAGCAGCCAGGGGACAGGGCAATATTCACCCCTCCACTTT

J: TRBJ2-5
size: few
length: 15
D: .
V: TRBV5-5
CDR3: CASSLTAGRSEAQYF
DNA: TGTGCCAGCAGCTTGACGGCAGGACGGTCTGAGGCCCAGTACTTC

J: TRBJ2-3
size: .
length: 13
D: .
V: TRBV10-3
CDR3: CAISFVAADTQYF
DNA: TGTGCCATCAGCTTTGTAGCCGCAGATACGCAGTATTTT

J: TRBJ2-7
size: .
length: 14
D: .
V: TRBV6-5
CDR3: CASSPNSDSYEQYF
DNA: TGTGCCAGCAGCCCCAATAGTGATTCCTACGAGCAGTACTTC

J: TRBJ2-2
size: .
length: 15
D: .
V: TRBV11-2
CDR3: CASSSLPANTGELFF
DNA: TGTGCCAGCAGCTCACTACCGGCGAACACCGGGGAGCTGTTTTTT

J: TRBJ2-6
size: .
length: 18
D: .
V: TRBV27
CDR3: CASSLGLDRASGANVLTF
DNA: TGTGCCAGCAGTTTAGGGCTGGACAGAGCTTCTGGGGCCAACGTCCTGACTTTC

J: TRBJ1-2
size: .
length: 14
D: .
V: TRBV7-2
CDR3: CASSLEGDYYGYTF
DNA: TGTGCCAGCAGCTTGGAGGGGGACTACTATGGCTACACCTTC

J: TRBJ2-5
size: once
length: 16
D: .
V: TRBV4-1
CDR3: CASSQDMGGLQETQYF
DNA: TGCGCCAGCAGCCAAGATATGGGTGGACTACAAGAGACCCAGTACTTC

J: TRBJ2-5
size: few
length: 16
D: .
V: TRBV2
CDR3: CASSEWSQDYKETQYF
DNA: TGTGCCAGCAGTGAATGGTCACAGGATTATAAAGAGACCCAGTACTTC

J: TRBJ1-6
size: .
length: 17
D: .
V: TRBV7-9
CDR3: CASSLGLSGASAPLLHF
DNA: TGTGCCAGCAGCTTAGGTCTCTCTGGGGCTTCAGCGCCCCTCCTCCACTTT

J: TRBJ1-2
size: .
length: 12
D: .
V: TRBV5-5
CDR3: CASSWAGNGYTF
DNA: TGTGCCAGCAGCTGGGCCGGGAATGGCTACACCTTC

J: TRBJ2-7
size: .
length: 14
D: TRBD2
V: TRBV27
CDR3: CASSSLAGAYEQYF
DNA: TGTGCCAGCAGTTCGCTAGCGGGGGCGTACGAGCAGTACTTC

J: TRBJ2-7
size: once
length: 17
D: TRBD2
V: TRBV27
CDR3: CASSLFVSGGYSYEQYF
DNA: TGTGCCAGCAGTTTATTCGTGAGCGGGGGATACTCCTACGAGCAGTACTTC

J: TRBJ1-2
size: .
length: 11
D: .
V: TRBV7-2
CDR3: CASSPAYGYTF
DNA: TGTGCCAGCAGCCCTGCCTATGGCTACACCTTC

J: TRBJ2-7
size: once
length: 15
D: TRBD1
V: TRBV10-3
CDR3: CAIRVGDRGLYEQYF
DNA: TGTGCCATCAGGGTGGGGGACAGGGGACTCTACGAGCAGTACTTC

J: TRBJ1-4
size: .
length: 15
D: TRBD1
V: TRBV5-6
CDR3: CASSLGGQGQEKLFF
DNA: TGTGCCAGCAGCCTTGGGGGACAGGGACAGGAAAAACTGTTTTTT

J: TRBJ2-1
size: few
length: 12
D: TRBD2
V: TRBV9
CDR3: CASGAGGDEQFF
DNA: TGTGCCAGCGGGGCGGGGGGCGATGAGCAGTTCTTC

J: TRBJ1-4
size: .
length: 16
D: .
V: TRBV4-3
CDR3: CASSQDEVSTNEKLFF
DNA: TGCGCCAGCAGCCAAGATGAAGTTTCAACTAATGAAAAACTGTTTTTT

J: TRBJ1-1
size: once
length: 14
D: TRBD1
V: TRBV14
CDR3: CASSPWAGGTEAFF
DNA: TGTGCCAGCAGCCCTTGGGCAGGGGGCACTGAAGCTTTCTTT

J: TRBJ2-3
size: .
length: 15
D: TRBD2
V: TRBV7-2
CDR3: CASSLETSGVHTQYF
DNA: TGTGCCAGCAGCTTAGAGACTAGCGGGGTGCATACGCAGTATTTT

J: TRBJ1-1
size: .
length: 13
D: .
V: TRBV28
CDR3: CASSGYPNTEAFF
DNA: TGTGCCAGCAGCGGGTACCCGAACACTGAAGCTTTCTTT

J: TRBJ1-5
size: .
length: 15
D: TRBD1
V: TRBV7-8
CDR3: CASSPGQGINQPQHF
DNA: TGTGCCAGCAGCCCGGGACAGGGGATCAATCAGCCCCAGCATTTT

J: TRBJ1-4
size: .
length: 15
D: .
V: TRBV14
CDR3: CASSQVSGQGEKLFF
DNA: TGTGCCAGCAGCCAAGTGTCGGGCCAGGGTGAAAAACTGTTTTTT

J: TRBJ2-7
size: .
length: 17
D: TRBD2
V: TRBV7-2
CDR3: CASSLVGTSGGLDEQYF
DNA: TGTGCCAGCAGCTTAGTGGGGACTAGCGGGGGGTTGGACGAGCAGTACTTC

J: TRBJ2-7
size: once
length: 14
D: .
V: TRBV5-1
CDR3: CASSGDRSRIEQYF
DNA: TGCGCCAGCAGCGGAGACCGGAGTCGTATTGAGCAGTACTTC

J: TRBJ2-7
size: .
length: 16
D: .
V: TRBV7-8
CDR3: CASSLGTFPGFYEQYF
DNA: TGTGCCAGCAGCTTAGGGACGTTCCCGGGGTTCTACGAGCAGTACTTC

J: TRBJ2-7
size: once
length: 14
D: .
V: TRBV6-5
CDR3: CAISERSQYDEQYF
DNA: TGTGCCATCAGTGAGCGGTCCCAATACGACGAGCAGTACTTC

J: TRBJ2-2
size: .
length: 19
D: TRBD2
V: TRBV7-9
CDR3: CASSLALITSGPYTGELFF
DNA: TGTGCCAGCAGCTTAGCGCTAATTACTAGCGGACCTTACACCGGGGAGCTGTTTTTT

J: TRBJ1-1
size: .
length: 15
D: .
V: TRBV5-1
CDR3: CASSLFISGDTEAFF
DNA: TGCGCCAGCAGCTTGTTTATTTCAGGGGATACTGAAGCTTTCTTT

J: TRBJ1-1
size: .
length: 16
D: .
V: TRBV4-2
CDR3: CASSPDRRPLNTEAFF
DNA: TGTGCCAGCAGCCCCGATAGGAGGCCGCTGAACACTGAAGCTTTCTTT

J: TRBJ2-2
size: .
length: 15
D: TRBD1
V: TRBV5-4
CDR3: CASTGQGGVTGELFF
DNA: TGTGCCAGCACCGGACAGGGTGGGGTCACCGGGGAGCTGTTTTTT

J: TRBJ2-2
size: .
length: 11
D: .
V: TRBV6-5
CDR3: CAAGDGGELFF
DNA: TGTGCGGCAGGGGACGGCGGGGAGCTGTTTTTT

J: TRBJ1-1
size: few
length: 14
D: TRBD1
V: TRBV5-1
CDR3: CASSLQGANTEAFF
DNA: TGCGCCAGCAGCTTGCAGGGGGCGAACACTGAAGCTTTCTTT

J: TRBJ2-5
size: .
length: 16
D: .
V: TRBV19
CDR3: CASSALPGQFRETQYF
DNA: TGTGCCAGTAGTGCCCTTCCGGGACAATTTAGGGAGACCCAGTACTTC

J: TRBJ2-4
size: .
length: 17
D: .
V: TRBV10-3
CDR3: CAISESNAAVAKNIQYF
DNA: TGTGCCATCAGTGAGTCTAACGCAGCGGTAGCCAAAAACATTCAGTACTTC

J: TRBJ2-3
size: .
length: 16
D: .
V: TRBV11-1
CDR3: CASSLGQARGADTQYF
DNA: TGTGCCAGCAGCTTAGGCCAGGCCAGGGGTGCAGATACGCAGTATTTT

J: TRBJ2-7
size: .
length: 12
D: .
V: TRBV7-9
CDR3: CASSPDRYEQYF
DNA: TGTGCCAGCAGCCCCGACAGATACGAGCAGTACTTC

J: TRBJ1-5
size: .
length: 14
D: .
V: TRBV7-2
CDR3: CASSPAGGGQPQHF
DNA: TGTGCCAGCAGCCCAGCCGGGGGCGGTCAGCCCCAGCATTTT

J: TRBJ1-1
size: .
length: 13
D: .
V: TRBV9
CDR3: CASSVDKNTEAFF
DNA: TGTGCCAGCAGCGTAGACAAGAACACTGAAGCTTTCTTT

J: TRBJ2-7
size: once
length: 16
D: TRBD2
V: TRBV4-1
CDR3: CASSQSFSGLSYKQYF
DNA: TGCGCCAGCAGCCAATCTTTTAGCGGGTTATCCTACAAGCAGTACTTC